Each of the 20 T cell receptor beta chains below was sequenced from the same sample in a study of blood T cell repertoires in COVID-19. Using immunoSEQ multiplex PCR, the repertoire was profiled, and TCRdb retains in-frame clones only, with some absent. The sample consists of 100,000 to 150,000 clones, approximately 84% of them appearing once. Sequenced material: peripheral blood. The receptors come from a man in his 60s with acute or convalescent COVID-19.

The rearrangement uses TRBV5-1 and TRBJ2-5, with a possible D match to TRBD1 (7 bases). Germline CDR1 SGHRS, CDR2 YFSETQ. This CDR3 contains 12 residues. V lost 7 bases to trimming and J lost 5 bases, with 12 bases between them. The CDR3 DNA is TGCGCCAGCCGGACAGGAGGGGAGACCCAGTACTTC. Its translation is CASRTGGETQYF.

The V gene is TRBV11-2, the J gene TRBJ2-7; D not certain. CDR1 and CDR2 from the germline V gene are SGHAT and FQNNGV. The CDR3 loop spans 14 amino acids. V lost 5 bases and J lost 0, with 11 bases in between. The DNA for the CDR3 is TGTGCCAGCAGCCCCCGCGGAAGCTCCTACGAGCAGTACTTC. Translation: CASSPRGSSYEQYF.

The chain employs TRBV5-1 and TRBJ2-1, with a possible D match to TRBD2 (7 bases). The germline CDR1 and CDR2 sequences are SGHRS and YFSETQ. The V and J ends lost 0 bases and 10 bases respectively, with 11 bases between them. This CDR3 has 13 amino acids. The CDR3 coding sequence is TGCGCCAGCAGCTTGGCCGGGGGGCGGGAGCAGTTCTTC. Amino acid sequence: CASSLAGGREQFF. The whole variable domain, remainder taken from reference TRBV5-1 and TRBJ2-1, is KAGVTQTPRYLIKTRGQQVTLSCSPISGHRSVSWYQQTPGQGLQFLFEYFSETQRNKGNFPGRFSGRQFSNSRSEMNVSTLELGDSALYLCASSLAGGREQFFGPGTRLTVL.

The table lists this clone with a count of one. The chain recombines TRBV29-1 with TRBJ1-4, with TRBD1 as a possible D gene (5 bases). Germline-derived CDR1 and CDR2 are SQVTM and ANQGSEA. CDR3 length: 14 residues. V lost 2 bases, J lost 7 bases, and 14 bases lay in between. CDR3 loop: CSVETGVRGEKLFF. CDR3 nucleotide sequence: TGCAGCGTTGAAACGGGGGTCCGGGGTGAAAAACTGTTTTTT.

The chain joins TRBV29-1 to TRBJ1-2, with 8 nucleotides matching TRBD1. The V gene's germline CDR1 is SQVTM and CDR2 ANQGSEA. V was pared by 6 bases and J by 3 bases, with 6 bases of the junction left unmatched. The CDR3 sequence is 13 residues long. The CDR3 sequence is CSVDRQGHYGYTF. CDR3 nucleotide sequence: TGCAGCGTGGATAGACAGGGGCACTATGGCTACACCTTC.

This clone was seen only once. CDR3 protein: CASSQVASGGETQYF. The CDR3 DNA follows: TGTGCCAGCAGCCAAGTAGCAAGCGGGGGGGAGACCCAGTACTTC. J is TRBJ2-5 and V is TRBV4-2, with 9 bases that match TRBD2. CDR3 size: 15 residues. J lost 5 bases, V lost 1 base, and 5 bases had no gene match. CDR1 LGHNA and CDR2 YNFKEQ come from the germline V gene.

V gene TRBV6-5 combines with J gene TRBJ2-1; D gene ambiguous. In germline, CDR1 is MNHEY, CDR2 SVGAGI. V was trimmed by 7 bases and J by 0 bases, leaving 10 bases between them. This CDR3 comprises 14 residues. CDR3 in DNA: TGTGCCAGCAAAGGAGTGAGCTCCTACAATGAGCAGTTCTTC. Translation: CASKGVSSYNEQFF.

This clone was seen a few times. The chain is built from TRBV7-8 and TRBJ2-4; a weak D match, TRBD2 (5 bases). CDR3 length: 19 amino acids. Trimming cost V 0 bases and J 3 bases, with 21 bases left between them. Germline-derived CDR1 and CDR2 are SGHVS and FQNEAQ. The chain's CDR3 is CASSLAPVSNLGGKNIQYF. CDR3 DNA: TGTGCCAGCAGCTTAGCGCCTGTCTCGAACCTTGGAGGCAAAAACATTCAGTACTTC.

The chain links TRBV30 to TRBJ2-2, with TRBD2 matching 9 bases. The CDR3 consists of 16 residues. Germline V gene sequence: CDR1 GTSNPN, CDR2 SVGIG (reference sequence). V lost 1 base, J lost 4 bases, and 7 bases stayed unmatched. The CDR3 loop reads CAWSGIAGAATGELFF. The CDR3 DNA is TGTGCCTGGAGTGGAATAGCGGGGGCCGCCACCGGGGAGCTGTTTTTT.

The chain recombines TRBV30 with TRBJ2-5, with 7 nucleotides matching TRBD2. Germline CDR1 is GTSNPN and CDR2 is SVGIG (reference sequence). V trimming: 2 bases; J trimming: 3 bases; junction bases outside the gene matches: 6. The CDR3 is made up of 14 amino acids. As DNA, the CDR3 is TGTGCCTGGAGTAGCGGGAACGGTAAAGAGACCCAGTACTTC. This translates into CAWSSGNGKETQYF.

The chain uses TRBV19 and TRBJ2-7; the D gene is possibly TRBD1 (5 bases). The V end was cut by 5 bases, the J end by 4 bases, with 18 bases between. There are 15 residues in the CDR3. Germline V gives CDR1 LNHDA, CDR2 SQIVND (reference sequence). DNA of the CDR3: TGTGCCAGTAGTCGCTTTCGACAGACCGGTTACGAGCAGTACTTC. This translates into CASSRFRQTGYEQYF.

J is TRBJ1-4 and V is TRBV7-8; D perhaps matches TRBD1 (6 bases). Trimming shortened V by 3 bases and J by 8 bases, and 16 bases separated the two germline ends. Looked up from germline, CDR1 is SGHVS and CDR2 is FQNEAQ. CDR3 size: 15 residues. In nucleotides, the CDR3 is TGTGCCAGCAGCTTCCCAGGGGCCGAGGGGGAAAAACTGTTTTTT. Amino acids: CASSFPGAEGEKLFF.

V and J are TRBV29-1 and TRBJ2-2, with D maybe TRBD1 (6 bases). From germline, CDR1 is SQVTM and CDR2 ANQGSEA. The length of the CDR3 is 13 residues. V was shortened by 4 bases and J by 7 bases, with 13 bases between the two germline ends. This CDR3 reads CSVARQGNGELFF. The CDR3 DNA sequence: TGCAGCGTTGCAAGGCAGGGGAACGGGGAGCTGTTTTTT.

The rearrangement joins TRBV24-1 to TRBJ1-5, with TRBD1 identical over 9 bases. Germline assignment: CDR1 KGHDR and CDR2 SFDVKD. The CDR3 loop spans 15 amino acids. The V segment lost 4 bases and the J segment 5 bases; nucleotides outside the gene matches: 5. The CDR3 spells CATSDAGTGYQPQHF. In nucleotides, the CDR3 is TGTGCCACCAGTGACGCCGGGACAGGGTATCAGCCCCAGCATTTT.

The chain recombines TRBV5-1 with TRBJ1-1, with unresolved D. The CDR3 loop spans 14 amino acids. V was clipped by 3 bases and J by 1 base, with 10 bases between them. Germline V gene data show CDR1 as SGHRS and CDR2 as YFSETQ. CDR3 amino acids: CASSSNTGNTEAFF. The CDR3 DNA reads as TGCGCCAGCAGCTCAAATACGGGGAACACTGAAGCTTTCTTT.

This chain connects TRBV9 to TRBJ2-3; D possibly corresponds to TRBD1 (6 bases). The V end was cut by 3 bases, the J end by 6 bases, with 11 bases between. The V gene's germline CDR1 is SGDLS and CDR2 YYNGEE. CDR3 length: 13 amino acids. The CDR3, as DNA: TGTGCCAGCAGCGAACAGGGATCGGATACGCAGTATTTT. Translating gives CASSEQGSDTQYF.

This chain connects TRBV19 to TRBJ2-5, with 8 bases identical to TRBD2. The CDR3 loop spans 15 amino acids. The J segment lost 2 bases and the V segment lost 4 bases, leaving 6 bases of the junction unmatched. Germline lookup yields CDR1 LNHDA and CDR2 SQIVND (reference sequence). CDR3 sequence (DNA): TGTGCCAGTAGTAAGCGGGGGACTCAACAAGAGACCCAGTACTTC. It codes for CASSKRGTQQETQYF.

The CDR3 bases are TGTGCCAGCAGCCAAGGGGCCTCTTACAATGAGCAGTTCTTC. Its translation: CASSQGASYNEQFF. The rearrangement links TRBV3-1 (or the pseudogene TRBV3-2) to TRBJ2-1, with unresolved D. In germline, CDR1 is LGHDT, CDR2 YNNKEL (reference sequence). The CDR3 sequence is 14 residues long. Trimming left V 1 base short and J 4 bases short, with 8 bases between.

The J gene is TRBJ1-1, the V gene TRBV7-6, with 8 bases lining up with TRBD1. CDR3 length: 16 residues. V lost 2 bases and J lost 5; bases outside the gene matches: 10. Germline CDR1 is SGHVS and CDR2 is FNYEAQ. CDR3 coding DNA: TGTGCCAGCAGCTTATCCTCACAGGGGGTCGCTACTGAAGCTTTCTTT. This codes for CASSLSSQGVATEAFF.

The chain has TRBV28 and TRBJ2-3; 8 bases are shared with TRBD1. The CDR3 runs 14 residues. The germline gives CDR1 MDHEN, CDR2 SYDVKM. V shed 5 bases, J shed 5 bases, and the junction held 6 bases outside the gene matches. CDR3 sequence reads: CASSRRGPIDTQYF. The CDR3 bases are TGTGCCAGCAGTCGCAGGGGGCCGATAGATACGCAGTATTTT. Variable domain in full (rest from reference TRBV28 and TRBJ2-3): DVKVTQSSRYLVKRTGEKVFLECVQDMDHENMFWYRQDPGLGLRLIYFSYDVKMKEKGDIPEGYSVSREKKERFSLILESASTNQTSMYLCASSRRGPIDTQYFGPGTRLTVL.